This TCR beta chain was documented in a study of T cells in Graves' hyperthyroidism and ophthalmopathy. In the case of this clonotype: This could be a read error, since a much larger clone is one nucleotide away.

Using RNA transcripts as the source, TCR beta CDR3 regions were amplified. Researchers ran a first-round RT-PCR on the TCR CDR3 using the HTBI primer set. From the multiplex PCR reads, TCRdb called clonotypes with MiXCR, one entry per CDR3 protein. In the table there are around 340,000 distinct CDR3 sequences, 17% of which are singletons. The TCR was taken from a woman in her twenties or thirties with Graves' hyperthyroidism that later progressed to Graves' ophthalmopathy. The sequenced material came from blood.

The CDR3, as DNA: TGTGCCATCAGTGACGAGGGTTTCACTCCGGCTAGCTCCTACGAGCAGTACTTC. The encoded protein is CAISDEGFTPASSYEQYF. The V gene is TRBV10-3, the J gene TRBJ2-7; a possible D gene is TRBD2 (5 bases). V gave up 3 bases and J gave up 0 bases, with 21 bases separating them. The length of the CDR3 is 18 residues. Germline-derived CDR1 and CDR2 are ENHRY and SYGVKD.